This T cell receptor (beta chain) was captured by sequencing in a study of radiotherapy plus CTLA-4 blockade in lung cancer. This CDR3 is 13 amino acids long. From germline, CDR1 is LNHDA and CDR2 SQIVND (reference sequence). V lost 4 bases to trimming and J lost 8 bases, with 14 bases between them. TCRdb keeps only in-frame clones here, not all; method: immunoSEQ multiplex PCR. This sample has 85,000 to 90,000 clones, with 85% to 90% found just once. Ipilimumab-mediated CTLA-4 blockade plus focal radiation was given to patients having chemo-refractory metastatic non-small-cell lung cancer. This receptor was identified in a human donor with non-small cell lung cancer that progressed on radiotherapy plus ipilimumab. The chain recombines TRBV19 with TRBJ1-1; D is perhaps TRBD1 (6 bases). This material consisted of peripheral blood, taken from a patient treated with radiotherapy plus ipilimumab. The CDR3 bases are TGTGCCAGTAGTACCGGACAGAGACGAGAAGCTTTCTTT. It codes for CASSTGQRREAFF.